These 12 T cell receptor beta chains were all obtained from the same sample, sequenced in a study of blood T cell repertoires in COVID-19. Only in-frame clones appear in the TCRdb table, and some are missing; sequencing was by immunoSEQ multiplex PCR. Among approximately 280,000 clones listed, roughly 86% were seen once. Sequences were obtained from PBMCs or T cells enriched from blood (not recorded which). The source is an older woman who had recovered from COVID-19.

The CDR3 region is CASSVSSLGSYNEQFF. The CDR3 DNA is TGTGCCAGCAGCGTTAGCTCCCTAGGATCCTACAATGAGCAGTTCTTC. The chain employs TRBV9 and TRBJ2-1; no clear D. Germline values: CDR1 SGDLS, CDR2 YYNGEE. The CDR3 is 16 residues long. Trimming pared 2 bases from V and 1 base from J, leaving 13 bases between.

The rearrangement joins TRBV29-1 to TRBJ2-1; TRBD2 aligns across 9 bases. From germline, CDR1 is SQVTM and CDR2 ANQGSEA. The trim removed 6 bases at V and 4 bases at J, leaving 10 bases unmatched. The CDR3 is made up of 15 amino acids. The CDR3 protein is CSVDIAGEAYNEQFF. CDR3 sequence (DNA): TGCAGCGTAGATATAGCGGGAGAGGCATACAATGAGCAGTTCTTC.

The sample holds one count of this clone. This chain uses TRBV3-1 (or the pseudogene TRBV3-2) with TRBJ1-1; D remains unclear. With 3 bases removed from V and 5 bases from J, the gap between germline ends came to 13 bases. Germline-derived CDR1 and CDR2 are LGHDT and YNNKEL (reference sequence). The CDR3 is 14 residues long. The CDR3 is CASSHSRGGTEAFF. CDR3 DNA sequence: TGTGCCAGCAGCCACTCCCGGGGAGGAACTGAAGCTTTCTTT.

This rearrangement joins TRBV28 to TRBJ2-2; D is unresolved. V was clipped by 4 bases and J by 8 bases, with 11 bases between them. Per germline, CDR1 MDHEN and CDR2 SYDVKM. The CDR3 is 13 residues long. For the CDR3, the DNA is TGTGCCAGCAGTTCTTCAGTTTCTGGGGAGCTGTTTTTT. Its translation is CASSSSVSGELFF.

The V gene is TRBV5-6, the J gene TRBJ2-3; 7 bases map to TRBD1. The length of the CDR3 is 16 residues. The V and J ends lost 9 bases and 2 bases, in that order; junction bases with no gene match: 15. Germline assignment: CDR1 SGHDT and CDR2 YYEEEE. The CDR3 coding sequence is TGTGCCACCTATACGCTCCGGGACAGATACACAGATACGCAGTATTTT. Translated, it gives CATYTLRDRYTDTQYF.

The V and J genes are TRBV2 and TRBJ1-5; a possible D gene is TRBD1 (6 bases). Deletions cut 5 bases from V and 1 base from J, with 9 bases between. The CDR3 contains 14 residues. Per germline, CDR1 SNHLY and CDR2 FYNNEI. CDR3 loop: CASSTGLSNQPQHF. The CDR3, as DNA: TGTGCCAGCAGTACAGGGCTGAGCAATCAGCCCCAGCATTTT.

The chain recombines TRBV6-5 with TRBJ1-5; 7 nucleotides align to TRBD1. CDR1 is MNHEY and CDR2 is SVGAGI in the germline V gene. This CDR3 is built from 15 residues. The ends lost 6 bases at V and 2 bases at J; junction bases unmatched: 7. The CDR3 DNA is TGTGCCAGCAGACAGGGGAGACTTGGCAATCAGCCCCAGCATTTT. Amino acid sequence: CASRQGRLGNQPQHF.

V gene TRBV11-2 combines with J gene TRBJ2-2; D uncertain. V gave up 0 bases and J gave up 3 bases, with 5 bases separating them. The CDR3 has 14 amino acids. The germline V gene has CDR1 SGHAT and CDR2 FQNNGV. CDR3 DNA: TGTGCCAGCAGCTTAGATCATTACACCGGGGAGCTGTTTTTT. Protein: CASSLDHYTGELFF.

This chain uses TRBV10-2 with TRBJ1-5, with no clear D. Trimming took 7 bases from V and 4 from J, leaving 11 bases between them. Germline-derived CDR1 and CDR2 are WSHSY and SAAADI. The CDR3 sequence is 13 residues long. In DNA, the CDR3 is TGCGCCAGCACTTTTGGCCAAAATCAGCCCCAGCATTTT. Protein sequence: CASTFGQNQPQHF.

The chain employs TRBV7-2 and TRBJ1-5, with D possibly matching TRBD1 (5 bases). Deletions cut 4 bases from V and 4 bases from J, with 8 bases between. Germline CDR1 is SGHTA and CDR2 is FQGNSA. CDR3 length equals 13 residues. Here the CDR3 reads CASSSRTNQPQHF. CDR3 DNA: TGTGCCAGCAGCTCCCGGACAAATCAGCCCCAGCATTTT.

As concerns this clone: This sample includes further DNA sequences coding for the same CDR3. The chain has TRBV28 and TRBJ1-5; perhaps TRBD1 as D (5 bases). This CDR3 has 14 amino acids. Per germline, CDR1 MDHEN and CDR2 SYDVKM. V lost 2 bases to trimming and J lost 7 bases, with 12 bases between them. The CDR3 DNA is TGTGCCAGCAGTTTACCCGGGGGGGGGCAGCCCCAGCATTTT. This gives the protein CASSLPGGGQPQHF.

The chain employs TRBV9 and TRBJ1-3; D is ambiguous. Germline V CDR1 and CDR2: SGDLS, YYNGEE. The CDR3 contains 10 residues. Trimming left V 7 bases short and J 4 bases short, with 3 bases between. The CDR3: CASSGNTIYF. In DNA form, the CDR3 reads TGTGCCAGCTCGGGAAACACCATATATTTT. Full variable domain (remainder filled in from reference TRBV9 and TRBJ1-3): DSGVTQTPKHLITATGQRVTLRCSPRSGDLSVYWYQQSLDQGLQFLIQYYNGEERAKGNILERFSAQQFPDLHSELNLSSLELGDSALYFCASSGNTIYFGEGSWLTVV.